A single sample gave rise to the 16 T cell receptor beta chains below, sequenced in a study of T cells in Graves' hyperthyroidism and ophthalmopathy. RNA transcripts served as the template for amplifying TCR beta CDR3 regions. TCR CDR3 regions were first amplified by RT-PCR with HTBI primers. TCRdb re-called the multiplex PCR reads with MiXCR, one entry per CDR3 protein. The profile shows a few hundred thousand distinct CDR3 sequences, roughly 16% of them singletons. The sequencing input was blood. These receptors came from a woman in her thirties with Graves' ophthalmopathy.

This clonotype has just a few counts. This sequence joins TRBV3-2 and TRBJ1-3; the D call in the table, TRBD1, was not verified against the DNA. TRBV3-2 is a pseudogene segment. The CDR3 spans 20 residues. The CDR3 coding sequence is TGTGCCAGCAACCACCAACCCTTCGGGGACAGGGAGCTCCCTGGAAACACCATATATTTT. It specifies CASNHQPFGDRELPGNTIYF.

This clonotype came up many times. The rearrangement uses TRBV11-3 and TRBJ2-1; 8 nucleotides align to TRBD2. Germline values: CDR1 SGHNT, CDR2 YENEEA. CDR3 size: 14 residues. V trimming: 5 bases; J trimming: 7 bases; junction bases outside the gene matches: 7. In DNA form, the CDR3 reads TGTGCCAGCAGCCCATACGGGGGGGAGAATGAGCAGTTCTTC. It yields the protein CASSPYGGENEQFF. Using reference TRBV11-3 and TRBJ2-1 for the parts outside the CDR3, the full variable domain is EAGVVQSPRYKIIEKKQPVAFWCNPISGHNTLYWYLQNLGQGPELLIRYENEEAVDDSQLPKDRFSAERLKGVDSTLKIQPAELGDSAVYLCASSPYGGENEQFFGPGTRLTVL.

This clonotype has a count of ten or more. J is TRBJ2-3 and V is TRBV27; 11 nucleotides match TRBD2. The CDR3 is made up of 16 amino acids. V lost 5 bases to trimming and J lost 3 bases; unmatched junction nucleotides: 7. The germline V gene has CDR1 MNHEY and CDR2 SMNVEV (reference sequence). The CDR3 region has the DNA TGTGCCAGCAGTAACCGCGGGACTAGCGGAACAGATACGCAGTATTTT. As protein: CASSNRGTSGTDTQYF.

In this sample, this clonotype turned up many times. In DNA form, the CDR3 reads TGTGCCAGCAGTGACGGCGGCTACGAGCAGTACTTC. Amino acid sequence: CASSDGGYEQYF. The chain links TRBV25-1 to TRBJ2-7, with D unclear. This CDR3 contains 12 residues. Trimming took 3 bases from V and 3 from J, leaving 6 bases between them. CDR1 and CDR2 (germline): MGHDK, SYGVNS.

This clonotype was counted a few times. CDR3: CASSLTPGQGSQPQHF. DNA of the CDR3: TGTGCCAGCAGCTTGACCCCGGGACAGGGTAGTCAGCCCCAGCATTTT. V is TRBV7-2 and J is TRBJ1-5; TRBD1 aligns across 9 bases. The CDR3 has 16 residues. Germline CDR1 is SGHTA and CDR2 is FQGNSA. V gave up 3 bases and J gave up 6 bases; unmatched junction bases: 9.

This clonotype was counted ten times or more. The genes are TRBV5-1 and TRBJ2-1; 13 positions match TRBD2. Germline CDR1 reads SGHRS; CDR2 reads YFSETQ. This CDR3 is 16 amino acids long. J was trimmed by 6 bases and V by 1 base; bases with no gene match: 4. As DNA, the CDR3 is TGCGCCAGCAGCTTGACCACTAGCGGGAGGGTCAATGAGCAGTTCTTC. Amino acids: CASSLTTSGRVNEQFF.

The chain combines TRBV4-1 with TRBJ2-7; weak D call: TRBD1 (5 bases). Trimming took 1 base from V and 0 from J, leaving 13 bases between them. Germline CDR1 is MGHRA and CDR2 is YSYEKL. The CDR3 contains 16 residues. In DNA, the CDR3 is TGCGCCAGCAGCCAAGGACAGCGACGAACCTCCTACGAGCAGTACTTC. This gives the protein CASSQGQRRTSYEQYF.

The chain has TRBV27 and TRBJ2-7; D is undetermined. The CDR3 length is 15 residues. Germline lookup yields CDR1 MNHEY and CDR2 SMNVEV (reference sequence). V lost 2 bases to trimming and J lost 3 bases, with 14 bases between them. CDR3 DNA: TGTGCCAGCAGTTTAACACCGGGCTTGGGCTACGAGCAGTACTTC. Its protein is CASSLTPGLGYEQYF.

This clonotype was seen repeatedly, ten times or more. The chain links TRBV28 to TRBJ1-2; D is possibly TRBD1 (6 bases). The V and J ends lost 5 bases and 4 bases respectively, with 17 bases between them. CDR3 length equals 15 residues. Germline CDR1 and CDR2: MDHEN and SYDVKM. CDR3 sequence: CASSAKGGPRYGYTF. The CDR3 DNA is TGTGCCAGCAGTGCGAAAGGGGGTCCGCGCTATGGCTACACCTTC.

The DNA of the CDR3 is TGCAGTGCCCGGGAGGCGGGATCGGGGTACGAGCAGTACTTC. It is translated as CSAREAGSGYEQYF. This chain connects TRBV20-1 to TRBJ2-7, with 7 bases aligning to TRBD2. The CDR3 is made up of 14 amino acids. CDR1 is DFQATT and CDR2 is SNEGSKA in the germline V gene (reference sequence). The V segment lost 6 bases and the J segment 4 bases; nucleotides outside the gene matches: 12.

The CDR3 here is CSASGLAGGPNNEQFF. The CDR3 coding sequence is TGCAGTGCTAGCGGACTAGCGGGAGGACCTAACAATGAGCAGTTCTTC. The chain is built from TRBV20-1 and TRBJ2-1, with 14 bases fitting TRBD2. Germline V gene lookup returns CDR1 DFQATT and CDR2 SNEGSKA (reference sequence). V gave up 3 bases and J gave up 5 bases; unmatched junction bases: 6. This CDR3 contains 16 residues.

The chain has TRBV6-2 or TRBV6-3 and TRBJ2-7, with 10 positions matching TRBD1. The CDR3 extends over 15 amino acids. V lost 6 bases to trimming and J lost 5 bases; unmatched junction nucleotides: 10. Germline loops: CDR1 MNHEY, CDR2 SVGEGT. The CDR3 DNA reads TGTGCCAGCAGACTATTCCGGACAGGGGGAAACGAGCAGTACTTC. This translates into CASRLFRTGGNEQYF.

This clonotype has at least ten counts. This sequence joins TRBV30 and TRBJ2-7; 7 nucleotides match TRBD1. The CDR3 length is 16 residues. Losses at the gene ends were 2 bases for V and 5 bases for J; bases not matched to a gene: 15. The germline CDR1 and CDR2 sequences are GTSNPN and SVGIG (reference sequence). As DNA, the CDR3 is TGTGCCTGGAGTACACACAGGGGCTTTCGGACGGACGAGCAGTACTTC. This translates into CAWSTHRGFRTDEQYF.

A few counts support this clonotype. The V call is TRBV7-8, the J call TRBJ2-2; perhaps TRBD2 as D (6 bases). The CDR3 loop spans 15 amino acids. The germline V and J ends were trimmed by 1 base and 2 bases, with 8 bases remaining between them. The V gene's germline CDR1 is SGHVS and CDR2 FQNEAQ. In nucleotides, the CDR3 is TGTGCCAGCAGCTTAGATAGCGGCAACACCGGGGAGCTGTTTTTT. This encodes CASSLDSGNTGELFF.

This clonotype has only a few counts. The V gene is TRBV24-1, the J gene TRBJ2-3; 15 bases map to TRBD2. This CDR3 is 18 amino acids long. The germline gives CDR1 KGHDR, CDR2 SFDVKD. With V trimmed by 7 bases and J by 2 bases, 9 bases remained unmatched. The chain's CDR3 is CATSEFGLAGGFTDTQYF. The CDR3 nucleotides read TGTGCCACCAGCGAATTCGGACTAGCGGGAGGGTTCACAGATACGCAGTATTTT.

The V gene is TRBV18, the J gene TRBJ2-1; 13 bases agree with TRBD2. This CDR3 has 16 residues. Germline CDR1 KGHSH, CDR2 LQKENI. V trimming: 4 bases; J trimming: 12 bases; junction bases outside the gene matches: 12. The CDR3 nucleotides read TGTGCCAGCTCACACCCTGGGACTAGCGGGACCTTGATGCAGTTCTTC. Its translation is CASSHPGTSGTLMQFF.